The 26 T cell receptor beta chains reported below all come from one sample, sequenced in a study of blood T cell repertoires in COVID-19. TCRdb's copy holds only in-frame clones and misses some; the assay was immunoSEQ multiplex PCR. The data show approximately 220,000 clones, about 80% seen once. The sequencing input was PBMCs or T cells enriched from blood (not recorded which). The receptors here all came from a woman aged 50 to 60 who had been exposed to COVID-19.

The chain combines TRBV5-1 with TRBJ2-7; TRBD1 matches 8 bases. This CDR3 region has 14 residues. In germline, CDR1 is SGHRS, CDR2 YFSETQ. Trimming removed 5 bases from V and 6 bases from J; junction bases left unmatched: 10. This chain's CDR3 is CASSIYRGALEQYF. The CDR3 coding sequence is TGCGCCAGCAGTATTTACAGGGGGGCCCTCGAGCAGTACTTC.

This clone was picked up one time. The CDR3 DNA reads TGCGCCAGCAGCATAGCCCTCCGGACAGATACGCAGTATTTT. Protein product: CASSIALRTDTQYF. This rearrangement joins TRBV10-1 to TRBJ2-3; D gene uncertain. CDR1 is WNHNN, CDR2 SYGVQD, per germline (reference sequence). The CDR3 has 14 residues. Trimming took 6 bases from V and 3 from J, leaving 13 bases between them.

The J gene is TRBJ2-5, the V gene TRBV19; 7 bases fit TRBD2. The CDR3 has 13 amino acids. V lost 5 bases and J lost 1; bases outside the gene matches: 1. CDR1 LNHDA and CDR2 SQIVND come from the germline V gene (reference sequence). CDR3 in amino acids: CASSAGAQETQYF. Here the CDR3 DNA reads TGTGCCAGTAGTGCGGGAGCCCAAGAGACCCAGTACTTC.

This clone was seen only once. The chain has TRBV5-8 and TRBJ1-5; unclear D gene. Deletions cut 4 bases from V and 14 bases from J, with 10 bases between. Germline V gene data show CDR1 as SGHTS and CDR2 as YDEGEE. The CDR3 length is 10 residues. The CDR3 DNA is TGTGCCAGCAGCGCCACCACGGAGCATTTT. This gives the protein CASSATTEHF.

V and J are TRBV19 and TRBJ2-5; TRBD1 aligns across 7 bases. The CDR3 totals 15 residues. The ends lost 6 bases at V and 4 bases at J; junction bases unmatched: 11. CDR1 is LNHDA, CDR2 SQIVND, per germline (reference sequence). CDR3: CASRPRTGLGETQYF. CDR3 bases: TGTGCCAGTAGACCCCGGACAGGTTTGGGAGAGACCCAGTACTTC.

Here the CDR3 reads CASSYLGTSANEQFF. CDR3 DNA sequence: TGTGCCAGCAGTTACTTGGGGACTAGCGCGAATGAGCAGTTCTTC. This chain uses TRBV6-2 or TRBV6-3 with TRBJ2-1; 10 bases align to TRBD2. V was clipped by 1 base and J by 7 bases; unmatched bases: 4. Germline V gene data show CDR1 as MNHEY and CDR2 as SVGEGT. The CDR3 runs to 15 residues.

This clone has only one observation. The chain recombines TRBV5-1 with TRBJ1-1, with no clear D. CDR3 length: 14 amino acids. CDR1 is SGHRS, CDR2 YFSETQ, per germline. V was clipped by 0 bases and J by 3 bases, with 9 bases between them. CDR3 sequence reads: CASSLGGSDTEAFF. The CDR3 bases are TGCGCCAGCAGCTTGGGAGGTTCGGACACTGAAGCTTTCTTT. Combining the CDR3 with reference TRBV5-1 and TRBJ1-1 gives the whole variable domain KAGVTQTPRYLIKTRGQQVTLSCSPISGHRSVSWYQQTPGQGLQFLFEYFSETQRNKGNFPGRFSGRQFSNSRSEMNVSTLELGDSALYLCASSLGGSDTEAFFGQGTRLTVV.

The chain has TRBV2 and TRBJ2-2; the D is unclear. Germline V gives CDR1 SNHLY, CDR2 FYNNEI. Trimming removed 5 bases from V and 5 bases from J, with 12 bases in between. The CDR3 sequence is 14 residues long. CDR3 protein: CASSLHMRTGELFF. CDR3 nucleotides: TGTGCCAGCAGTCTGCATATGCGGACCGGGGAGCTGTTTTTT.

This sequence joins TRBV6-5 and TRBJ1-1, with a weak D call TRBD1 (5 bases). Trimming shortened V by 7 bases and J by 1 base, and 13 bases separated the two germline ends. CDR3 length equals 14 residues. Germline lookup yields CDR1 MNHEY and CDR2 SVGAGI. The CDR3 here is CASTESGGNTEAFF. In nucleotides, the CDR3 is TGTGCCAGCACCGAATCCGGGGGGAACACTGAAGCTTTCTTT.

The chain combines TRBV6-5 with TRBJ1-1, with unresolved D. CDR3 size: 14 residues. V was cut by 6 bases and J by 8 bases, with 19 bases left in between. Germline lookup yields CDR1 MNHEY and CDR2 SVGAGI. The CDR3 protein is CASSLDRGSDEAFF. The CDR3 nucleotides read TGTGCCAGCAGCTTGGACCGGGGTTCAGACGAAGCTTTCTTT.

The rearrangement links TRBV7-8 to TRBJ1-5; 8 positions agree with TRBD1. CDR1 and CDR2 (germline): SGHVS, FQNEAQ. V shed 3 bases, J shed 4 bases, and the junction held 2 bases outside the gene matches. The CDR3 has 14 amino acids. In DNA form, the CDR3 reads TGTGCCAGCAGCTTGGGACAGGTAAATCAGCCCCAGCATTTT. Translated: CASSLGQVNQPQHF.

A single count supports this clone. This chain uses TRBV30 with TRBJ2-1, with D unresolved. The CDR3 runs 14 residues. Trimming cost V 2 bases and J 10 bases, with 18 bases left between them. Per germline, CDR1 GTSNPN and CDR2 SVGIG (reference sequence). The CDR3 sequence: CAWSFDPQTYEQFF. The CDR3 DNA reads TGTGCCTGGAGTTTTGATCCCCAGACATACGAGCAGTTCTTC.

This clone was seen a single time. V usage is TRBV6-5 and J usage is TRBJ2-3; 11 bases align to TRBD2. V shed 7 bases, J shed 6 bases, and the junction held 9 bases outside the gene matches. Germline V gene lookup returns CDR1 MNHEY and CDR2 SVGAGI. The CDR3 is 15 amino acids. In DNA form, the CDR3 reads TGTGCCAGCACCAGACTAGCGGGGTCAGCGGATACGCAGTATTTT. It translates to CASTRLAGSADTQYF.

This clone has a handful of counts. The chain links TRBV7-2 to TRBJ2-3, with TRBD2 as a possible D gene (7 bases). Trimming took off 6 bases at V and 5 bases at J, with 21 bases between the two ends. Looked up from germline, CDR1 is SGHTA and CDR2 is FQGNSA. There are 16 residues in the CDR3. The CDR3 region has the DNA TGTGCCAGCAGTCGTAGGGGGGGCGGATTAAGAGATACGCAGTATTTT. This encodes CASSRRGGGLRDTQYF.

This rearrangement joins TRBV30 to TRBJ1-4, with D possibly TRBD1 on 5 matching bases. This CDR3 comprises 14 residues. The germline CDR1 and CDR2 sequences are GTSNPN and SVGIG (reference sequence). V was cut by 0 bases and J by 7 bases, with 12 bases left in between. The CDR3 bases are TGTGCCTGGAGTGTAGGAGGGACGGGTGAAAAACTGTTTTTT. Amino acids: CAWSVGGTGEKLFF.

V gene TRBV6-1 combines with J gene TRBJ2-3; no reliable D call. V lost 5 bases and J 0 bases, leaving 9 bases between the germline ends. Germline lookup yields CDR1 MNHNS and CDR2 SASEGT. The CDR3 totals 14 residues. The CDR3 bases are TGTGCCAGCAGTCCATCAACTAGCACAGATACGCAGTATTTT. This encodes CASSPSTSTDTQYF.

The chain has TRBV19 and TRBJ1-2, with 8 bases aligning to TRBD1. Germline V gene data show CDR1 as LNHDA and CDR2 as SQIVND (reference sequence). V lost 5 bases, J lost 5 bases, and 4 bases stayed unmatched. This CDR3 has 13 residues. As DNA, the CDR3 is TGTGCCAGTAGTCCGCGGGACAGGTATGGCTACACCTTC. Encoded protein: CASSPRDRYGYTF.

This clone was seen more than once but under ten times. Other DNA sequences of this sample code for an identical CDR3. The J gene is TRBJ1-1, the V gene TRBV18; 8 bases fit TRBD1. Per the germline V gene, CDR1 is KGHSH and CDR2 is LQKENI. V lost 3 bases, J lost 8 bases, and 5 bases stayed unmatched. The CDR3 covers 13 residues. The CDR3 DNA follows: TGTGCCAGCTCACCCGGACAGGGTTTAGAAGCTTTCTTT. It translates to CASSPGQGLEAFF. The variable domain in full, completed from reference TRBV18 and TRBJ1-1, reads NAGVMQNPRHLVRRRGQEARLRCSPMKGHSHVYWYRQLPEEGLKFMVYLQKENIIDESGMPKERFSAEFPKEGPSILRIQQVVRGDSAAYFCASSPGQGLEAFFGQGTRLTVV.

The chain uses TRBV18 and TRBJ2-2; a weak D match, TRBD1 (6 bases). The V and J ends lost 6 bases and 0 bases respectively, with 17 bases between them. Germline loops: CDR1 KGHSH, CDR2 LQKENI. The CDR3 loop spans 17 amino acids. The CDR3 DNA reads TGTGCCAGCTCCTCGCCGCTGGACAGAGCGAACACCGGGGAGCTGTTTTTT. Amino acid sequence: CASSSPLDRANTGELFF.

The rearrangement links TRBV2 to TRBJ1-4; D may be TRBD1 (5 bases). The CDR3 has 13 residues. Germline-derived CDR1 and CDR2 are SNHLY and FYNNEI. Trimming took off 10 bases at V and 4 bases at J, with 13 bases between the two ends. CDR3 amino acids: CATSGGLNEKLFF. The CDR3 coding sequence is TGTGCCACCTCGGGGGGACTTAATGAAAAACTGTTTTTT. Full variable domain (outside the CDR3, taken from reference TRBV2 and TRBJ1-4): EPEVTQTPSHQVTQMGQEVILRCVPISNHLYFYWYRQILGQKVEFLVSFYNNEISEKSEIFDDQFSVERPDGSNFTLKIRSTKLEDSAMYFCATSGGLNEKLFFGSGTQLSVL.

The chain joins TRBV28 to TRBJ1-1, with D possibly TRBD1 on 6 matching bases. The ends were cut back, 3 bases at V and 4 bases at J, with 15 bases in the middle. The V gene's germline CDR1 is MDHEN and CDR2 SYDVKM. The CDR3 consists of 15 residues. Here the CDR3 DNA reads TGTGCCAGCAGTTTCCTCAATACAGGGATCACTGAAGCTTTCTTT. It encodes CASSFLNTGITEAFF.

A few counts support this clone. This chain links TRBV6-5 with TRBJ1-1; the D is unclear. The CDR3 length is 12 residues. Trimming left V 7 bases short and J 5 bases short, with 11 bases between. Germline CDR1 MNHEY, CDR2 SVGAGI. CDR3 in DNA: TGTGCCAGCACCGGAGGCGGAACTGAAGCTTTCTTT. The encoded protein is CASTGGGTEAFF.

The V call is TRBV13, the J call TRBJ2-1, with 8 nucleotides matching TRBD2. V lost 5 bases to trimming and J lost 6 bases; unmatched junction nucleotides: 0. The germline CDR1 and CDR2 sequences are PRHDT and FYEKMQ (reference sequence). The CDR3 extends over 12 amino acids. The CDR3 DNA sequence: TGTGCCAGCAGCGGACTAGCCAATGAGCAGTTCTTC. Amino acid sequence: CASSGLANEQFF.

The genes are TRBV2 and TRBJ1-6; D not resolved. V lost 3 bases to trimming and J lost 10 bases, with 7 bases between them. CDR1 SNHLY and CDR2 FYNNEI come from the germline V gene. This CDR3 has 12 residues. Here the CDR3 reads CASSDGVSPLHF. CDR3 coding DNA: TGTGCCAGCAGTGACGGGGTATCACCCCTCCACTTT.

The V and J genes are TRBV28 and TRBJ1-5; D gene uncertain. The V and J ends lost 1 base and 0 bases respectively, with 7 bases between them. The CDR3 runs to 15 residues. Germline values: CDR1 MDHEN, CDR2 SYDVKM. CDR3: CASSLYGSSNQPQHF. The CDR3 nucleotides read TGTGCCAGCAGTTTATATGGCAGTAGCAATCAGCCCCAGCATTTT.

The rearrangement links TRBV18 to TRBJ1-1; TRBD1 matches at 8 bases. Germline assignment: CDR1 KGHSH and CDR2 LQKENI. The CDR3 covers 12 residues. V was pared by 4 bases and J by 11 bases, with 6 bases of the junction left unmatched. The CDR3: CASSLTDRDAFF. The CDR3 DNA reads TGTGCCAGCTCACTCACGGACAGGGATGCTTTCTTT.